The 26 T cell receptor beta chains listed next were all sequenced from one sample in a study of technical replicates of blood from a handful of donors. Using immunoSEQ multiplex PCR, the repertoire was profiled, and TCRdb retains in-frame clones only, with some absent. Counted here are 75,000 to 95,000 clones, around 94% occurring once; the ten biggest clones make up 0.25%. The sample taken for sequencing was T cells isolated from PBMCs. These receptors were taken from a human donor in good health.

To note about this clone: Its ends do not fully match the called genes, so a read error is possible. CDR3 protein: CASRGEGAPSF. The CDR3 DNA is TGTGCCAGCAGAGGCGAGGGGGCTCCCTCCTTC. This sequence joins TRBV9 and TRBJ1-2; 7 bases are a match to TRBD1. Germline lookup yields CDR1 SGDLS and CDR2 YYNGEE. The CDR3 is 11 amino acids.

J is TRBJ2-1 and V is TRBV5-1; 12 nucleotides agree with TRBD2. V lost 7 bases and J lost 9; bases outside the gene matches: 17. Germline CDR1 SGHRS, CDR2 YFSETQ. The CDR3 is 17 residues long. CDR3 in DNA: TGCGCCAGCGCCGAACTAGCGGGGGGCCTCGGCGGCGGTGAGCAGTTCTTC. Translating it yields CASAELAGGLGGGEQFF.

The chain couples TRBV2 to TRBJ1-6; D gene uncertain. V was pared by 1 base and J by 9 bases, with 13 bases between. Looked up from germline, CDR1 is SNHLY and CDR2 is FYNNEI. The CDR3 sequence is 15 residues long. The DNA of the CDR3 is TGTGCCAGCAGTGAAGACCGCTTGGGAGGTTCACCCCTCCACTTT. This gives the protein CASSEDRLGGSPLHF. Looking up the rest from reference TRBV2 and TRBJ1-6 gives the full variable domain: EPEVTQTPSHQVTQMGQEVILRCVPISNHLYFYWYRQILGQKVEFLVSFYNNEISEKSEIFDDQFSVERPDGSNFTLKIRSTKLEDSAMYFCASSEDRLGGSPLHFGNGTRLTVT.

The chain links TRBV10-2 to TRBJ2-1, with 7 bases fitting TRBD2. Germline CDR1 and CDR2: WSHSY and SAAADI. With V trimmed by 8 bases and J by 3 bases, 7 bases remained unmatched. This CDR3 has 14 amino acids. CDR3 sequence (DNA): TGCGCCAGCGGCGAGCGGGGCTTCTACAATGAGCAGTTCTTC. This codes for CASGERGFYNEQFF.

Worth noting for this clone: Compared with germline, one end of the junction differs, possibly owing to a read error. The chain has TRBV5-4 and TRBJ1-2; 7 bases map to TRBD1. The germline CDR1 and CDR2 sequences are SGHNT and YYREEE (reference sequence). There are 14 residues in the CDR3. The CDR3 reads CASSPTGAEPTGDF. The CDR3 bases are TGTGCCAGCAGCCCAACAGGGGCCGAACCCACTGGGGACTTC.

The sample holds a few counts of this clone. CDR3 in amino acids: CASSQDQGLPEAFF. The CDR3 coding sequence is TGCGCCAGCAGCCAAGATCAGGGTTTACCTGAAGCTTTCTTT. The chain employs TRBV4-1 and TRBJ1-1; possible D gene TRBD1, 5 bases. The CDR3 is 14 amino acids. Looked up from germline, CDR1 is MGHRA and CDR2 is YSYEKL. V lost 0 bases, J lost 6 bases, and 11 bases lay in between.

The V gene is TRBV5-6, the J gene TRBJ2-5; D is unresolved. There are 13 residues in the CDR3. V was trimmed by 0 bases and J by 5 bases, leaving 8 bases between them. The germline CDR1 and CDR2 sequences are SGHDT and YYEEEE. CDR3 loop: CASSLAGMETQYF. The CDR3 DNA reads as TGTGCCAGCAGCTTGGCAGGTATGGAGACCCAGTACTTC.

The DNA of the CDR3 is TGTGCCAGCAGCCCCAATGGAGGGTATGGCTACACCTTC. Its translation: CASSPNGGYGYTF. The chain carries TRBV11-3 and TRBJ1-2; D not certain. The CDR3 covers 13 residues. The V gene lost 5 bases and the J gene lost 5 bases, with 12 bases spanning the gap. Germline V lookup: CDR1 SGHNT, CDR2 YENEEA.

The genes are TRBV10-1 and TRBJ1-1; TRBD1 might be the D (6 bases). Germline assignment: CDR1 WNHNN and CDR2 SYGVQD (reference sequence). V dropped 5 bases and J dropped 1 base, with 8 bases sitting between them. CDR3 length equals 13 residues. The CDR3 sequence: CASSSTGNTEAFF. The CDR3 DNA sequence: TGCGCCAGCAGTTCGACAGGGAACACTGAAGCTTTCTTT.

This chain joins TRBV5-6 and TRBJ2-3; D ambiguous. Germline V lookup: CDR1 SGHDT, CDR2 YYEEEE. This CDR3 comprises 16 residues. V was trimmed by 2 bases and J by 2 bases, leaving 15 bases between them. CDR3: CASSFFDGPYTDTQYF. The CDR3 nucleotides are TGTGCCAGCAGCTTTTTTGATGGTCCCTACACAGATACGCAGTATTTT. The whole variable domain, remainder taken from reference TRBV5-6 and TRBJ2-3, is DAGVTQSPTHLIKTRGQQVTLRCSPKSGHDTVSWYQQALGQGPQFIFQYYEEEERQRGNFPDRFSGHQFPNYSSELNVNALLLGDSALYLCASSFFDGPYTDTQYFGPGTRLTVL.

The chain carries TRBV5-6 and TRBJ2-7; D is perhaps TRBD2 (5 bases). V lost 0 bases and J 1 base, leaving 8 bases between the germline ends. This CDR3 spans 14 amino acids. The germline gives CDR1 SGHDT, CDR2 YYEEEE. CDR3 nucleotide sequence: TGTGCCAGCAGCTTGGTTTCGGGGTCCTACGAGCAGTACTTC. Its translation is CASSLVSGSYEQYF.

This sequence joins TRBV4-1 and TRBJ2-1; D perhaps matches TRBD1 (5 bases). There are 13 residues in the CDR3. V was trimmed by 3 bases and J by 6 bases, leaving 9 bases between them. The germline V gene encodes CDR1 MGHRA and CDR2 YSYEKL. The CDR3 is CASSQIRGNEQFF. The DNA of the CDR3 is TGCGCCAGCAGCCAGATTAGGGGCAATGAGCAGTTCTTC.

The rearrangement links TRBV4-1 to TRBJ1-4, with TRBD1 matching 7 bases. CDR1 and CDR2 (germline): MGHRA, YSYEKL. V was clipped by 4 bases and J by 8 bases; unmatched bases: 13. The CDR3 totals 16 residues. CDR3 sequence: CASSRITGTDVEKLFF. In nucleotides, the CDR3 is TGCGCCAGCAGCCGTATCACCGGGACAGACGTCGAAAAACTGTTTTTT.

This chain connects TRBV5-1 to TRBJ1-1, with D possibly being TRBD1 (5 bases). Between the trimmed V and J ends, which lost 4 bases and 0 bases, there was a span of 16 bases. Germline values: CDR1 SGHRS, CDR2 YFSETQ. CDR3 length: 16 amino acids. The CDR3: CASSMGRRGLNTEAFF. The CDR3 bases are TGCGCCAGCAGCATGGGACGTAGGGGCCTGAACACTGAAGCTTTCTTT.

The CDR3 is CASSFRLAPTGELFF. Here the CDR3 DNA reads TGTGCCAGTAGTTTCCGACTAGCACCCACCGGGGAGCTGTTTTTT. The chain employs TRBV19 and TRBJ2-2, with TRBD2 identical over 7 bases. The V segment lost 5 bases and the J segment 4 bases; nucleotides outside the gene matches: 7. This CDR3 region has 15 residues. The germline V gene encodes CDR1 LNHDA and CDR2 SQIVND (reference sequence).

This chain uses TRBV6-1 with TRBJ1-1; 7 positions agree with TRBD1. CDR1 MNHNS and CDR2 SASEGT come from the germline V gene. The CDR3 contains 16 residues. J was trimmed by 1 base and V by 5 bases; bases with no gene match: 10. The CDR3 sequence: CASSKETGKANTEAFF. The CDR3 bases are TGTGCCAGCAGTAAAGAGACAGGGAAGGCGAACACTGAAGCTTTCTTT.

The chain is built from TRBV6-1 and TRBJ1-2, with 9 bases identical to TRBD1. CDR1 and CDR2 (germline): MNHNS, SASEGT. The V segment lost 2 bases and the J segment 4 bases; nucleotides outside the gene matches: 5. The CDR3 contains 15 residues. This chain's CDR3 is CASSENPGQGYGYTF. The CDR3 DNA reads as TGTGCCAGCAGTGAAAACCCGGGACAGGGCTATGGCTACACCTTC.

This clone was detected once. The chain combines TRBV5-1 with TRBJ1-4, with TRBD1 as a possible D gene (5 bases). Trimming stripped 4 bases from V and 7 bases from J, with 14 bases between. Per the germline V gene, CDR1 is SGHRS and CDR2 is YFSETQ. This CDR3 is 14 amino acids long. The CDR3 protein is CASSDAGGTEKLFF. CDR3 nucleotide sequence: TGCGCCAGCAGCGACGCGGGGGGAACTGAAAAACTGTTTTTT. Complete variable domain (other parts from reference TRBV5-1 and TRBJ1-4): KAGVTQTPRYLIKTRGQQVTLSCSPISGHRSVSWYQQTPGQGLQFLFEYFSETQRNKGNFPGRFSGRQFSNSRSEMNVSTLELGDSALYLCASSDAGGTEKLFFGSGTQLSVL.

The chain employs TRBV13 and TRBJ2-5; no clear D gene. Germline V gene lookup returns CDR1 PRHDT and CDR2 FYEKMQ (reference sequence). V was clipped by 4 bases and J by 2 bases, with 8 bases between them. The CDR3 runs 13 residues. The CDR3 here is CASSSRGQETQYF. The CDR3 region has the DNA TGTGCCAGCAGCTCCAGAGGACAAGAGACCCAGTACTTC.

The chain couples TRBV5-1 to TRBJ2-7; possibly TRBD1 for D (5 bases). V lost 0 bases to trimming and J lost 4 bases, with 11 bases between them. CDR3 size: 14 residues. CDR1 and CDR2 from the germline V gene are SGHRS and YFSETQ. The CDR3 is CASSLGGERYEQYF. CDR3 in DNA: TGCGCCAGCAGCTTGGGGGGCGAGAGGTACGAGCAGTACTTC.

The chain employs TRBV5-4 and TRBJ2-1, with 7 bases aligning to TRBD1. Germline CDR1 reads SGHNT; CDR2 reads YYREEE (reference sequence). This CDR3 is built from 15 residues. Trimming removed 4 bases from V and 8 bases from J; junction bases left unmatched: 12. The CDR3 coding sequence is TGTGCCAGCAGCCCGCGACAGGGAAGTGGCGATGAGCAGTTCTTC. Its protein is CASSPRQGSGDEQFF.

The chain couples TRBV4-1 to TRBJ1-5; D unclear. Germline V lookup: CDR1 MGHRA, CDR2 YSYEKL. The CDR3 covers 16 residues. V was cut by 0 bases and J by 2 bases, with 11 bases left in between. CDR3 bases: TGCGCCAGCAGCCAAGAAGCCTACGGGGGCAATCAGCCCCAGCATTTT. Translation gives CASSQEAYGGNQPQHF.

The chain couples TRBV5-4 to TRBJ1-4; 11 positions match TRBD1. The CDR3 has 15 amino acids. The germline V gene encodes CDR1 SGHNT and CDR2 YYREEE (reference sequence). The V and J ends lost 1 base and 13 bases, in that order; junction bases with no gene match: 9. The CDR3 nucleotides read TGTGCCAGCAGCTTGACCGGACAGGGGGCGATGGGACTGTTTTTT. This sequence encodes CASSLTGQGAMGLFF. Together with reference TRBV5-4 and TRBJ1-4, the CDR3 gives the full variable domain: ETGVTQSPTHLIKTRGQQVTLRCSSQSGHNTVSWYQQALGQGPQFIFQYYREEENGRGNFPPRFSGLQFPNYSSELNVNALELDDSALYLCASSLTGQGAMGLFFGSGTQLSVL.

The chain has TRBV2 and TRBJ1-3; D is uncertain. CDR1 and CDR2 from the germline V gene are SNHLY and FYNNEI. The CDR3 runs 16 residues. V lost 9 bases, J lost 0 bases, and 18 bases lay in between. In nucleotides, the CDR3 is TGTGCCAGTATGGAGATCCTCATTTCCTCTGGAAACACCATATATTTT. It encodes CASMEILISSGNTIYF.

This rearrangement joins TRBV6-1 to TRBJ2-7; possible D gene TRBD1, 6 bases. Germline V gene sequence: CDR1 MNHNS, CDR2 SASEGT. This CDR3 contains 16 residues. With 6 bases removed from V and 2 bases from J, the gap between germline ends came to 20 bases. The CDR3 sequence is CASSEMGHTNPYEQYF. DNA of the CDR3: TGTGCCAGCAGCGAAATGGGACATACTAACCCCTACGAGCAGTACTTC.

The rearrangement links TRBV6-5 to TRBJ1-1; D is ambiguous. From germline, CDR1 is MNHEY and CDR2 SVGAGI. The CDR3 runs to 13 residues. The V gene lost 2 bases and the J gene lost 2 bases, with 6 bases spanning the gap. The CDR3 nucleotides read TGTGCCAGCAGTTACAGAGGAAACACTGAAGCTTTCTTT. Translated, it gives CASSYRGNTEAFF.